This T cell receptor (beta chain) was sequenced for a study of cytomegalovirus exposure and HLA in healthy donors. Study-wide findings and caveats: Several of the most significant clusters appeared, in a later analysis, to be linked to common viral pathogens. A list of about 180 TCR beta chains associated with cytomegalovirus was given. V segments that were indistinguishable, TRBV6-2 and TRBV6-3 among them, were omitted from analysis.

The PCR used 60 Vbeta and 13 Jbeta primers. The data were produced by immunoSEQ multiplex PCR, yet TCRdb's version contains in-frame clones alone and is incomplete. The profile shows more than 65,000 clones, 78% of them singletons. CDR1 and CDR2 (germline): SGHTA, FQGTGA. V dropped 0 bases and J dropped 6 bases, with 9 bases sitting between them. This CDR3 comprises 14 residues. Turning to this clone: The antigen is undetermined.

The chain recombines TRBV7-3 with TRBJ2-1, with D maybe TRBD2 (5 bases). The sequenced sample consisted of PBMCs. The TCR sequence derives from a man aged 18 to 30 in good health and CMV-seropositive. The CDR3 loop is CASSLTRDSNEQFF. CDR3 bases: TGTGCCAGCAGCTTAACCCGGGATAGCAATGAGCAGTTCTTC.